This TCR beta chain stems from a study of blood T cell repertoires in COVID-19. Across the study: Spain, Italy and the United States supplied samples that represented acute and convalescent COVID-19. T cells, B-cell-depleted T cells, or PBMCs provided the cDNA or gDNA that served as material.

J was trimmed by 6 bases and V by 0 bases; bases with no gene match: 9. The germline V gene encodes CDR1 SGHTA and CDR2 FQGNSA. The CDR3 is 18 residues long. Only in-frame clones appear in the TCRdb table, and some are missing; sequencing was by immunoSEQ multiplex PCR. The sample holds about 140,000 clones, approximately 84% seen once. The sequencing sample was made of peripheral blood. The chain carries TRBV7-2 and TRBJ2-1; 12 positions agree with TRBD2. The receptor's source is a human donor in a cohort sampled during active COVID-19. CDR3 loop: CASSLALLAGGRRNEQFF. CDR3 nucleotides: TGTGCCAGCAGCTTAGCGCTACTAGCGGGGGGCCGCCGCAATGAGCAGTTCTTC.